This section outlines one TCR beta chain sequence together with its context. This entry comes from a study of blood T cells in healthy people across ages. The CDR3 extends over 16 amino acids. V was shortened by 7 bases and J by 0 bases, with 15 bases between the two germline ends. The authors ran a second PCR of 7 to 11 cycles using a sample-barcoded 5' primer and a J-beta primer mix. MiXCR, applied by TCRdb to the 5' RACE reads, yields one record per CDR3 protein. Of about 1.5 million distinct CDR3 sequences detected, 35% to 45% appear once; the ten largest clones hold more than 4%. Input material: blood. The origin of this receptor is a woman aged 18-35 years in good health. This rearrangement joins TRBV12-3 or TRBV12-4 to TRBJ1-4; a possible D gene is TRBD1 (5 bases). CDR3 protein: CASTREGSATNEKLFF. CDR3 in DNA: TGTGCCAGCACCCGAGAGGGGTCAGCAACTAATGAAAAACTGTTTTTT.